The 9 T cell receptor beta chains given below trace back to one sample, sequenced in a study of shared clonotypes between healthy human individuals. Sequenced by immunoSEQ multiplex PCR; TCRdb stores in-frame clones only, minus some. The top ten hold about 22% of the sample, which has about 120,000 clones, roughly two thirds seen once. The sequencing sample was made of memory CD8+ T cells sorted from blood. The subset was: CD45RO+ cells pooled with CCR7-negative TemRA cells. These receptors were obtained from a woman younger than 45 in good health.

The chain is built from TRBV15 and TRBJ1-5; the D is unclear. Germline V gene lookup returns CDR1 LNHNV and CDR2 YYDKDF (reference sequence). The CDR3 runs to 14 residues. The ends were cut back, 7 bases at V and 0 bases at J, with 10 bases in the middle. DNA of the CDR3: TGTGCCACCACTTATGGCTATAGCAATCAGCCCCAGCATTTT. Residues: CATTYGYSNQPQHF.

The J gene is TRBJ2-7, the V gene TRBV5-1, with D tentatively TRBD1 (5 bases). Trimming left V 0 bases short and J 7 bases short, with 17 bases between. The germline V gene has CDR1 SGHRS and CDR2 YFSETQ. The CDR3 consists of 15 residues. This CDR3 reads CASSLDGRVLREQYF. The CDR3 DNA reads TGCGCCAGCAGCTTGGACGGCAGGGTGTTGAGGGAGCAGTACTTC.

The chain is built from TRBV9 and TRBJ1-2, with a possible D match to TRBD1 (6 bases). Per germline, CDR1 SGDLS and CDR2 YYNGEE. V lost 4 bases and J lost 5, with 18 bases in between. The CDR3 loop spans 15 amino acids. The CDR3 nucleotides are TGTGCCAGCAGCCTAACAGGGTTTACGGGATATGGCTACACCTTC. Translated: CASSLTGFTGYGYTF.

V usage is TRBV27 and J usage is TRBJ2-7; tentative D call: TRBD2 (6 bases). V was cut by 2 bases and J by 0 bases, with 14 bases left in between. This CDR3 spans 16 amino acids. Germline CDR1 is MNHEY and CDR2 is SMNVEV (reference sequence). Written as DNA, the CDR3 is TGTGCCAGCAGTTTAGGTGCGGGACGAAGCTCCTACGAGCAGTACTTC. Protein: CASSLGAGRSSYEQYF.

This clone was detected a few times. The V call is TRBV13, the J call TRBJ1-1; the match to TRBD1 covers 7 bases. The V gene end was trimmed by 3 bases and the J gene end by 3 bases; junction bases not matched to a gene: 4. CDR1 is PRHDT, CDR2 FYEKMQ, per germline (reference sequence). CDR3 size: 14 residues. The CDR3 nucleotides are TGTGCCAGCAGCTTCAATCAGGGGGACACTGAAGCTTTCTTT. Its protein product is CASSFNQGDTEAFF.

In regard to this clone: This sample also contains other DNA sequences that code for the same CDR3. This sequence joins TRBV15 and TRBJ1-5; 7 bases agree with TRBD1. CDR3 length: 16 amino acids. V was pared by 3 bases and J by 3 bases, with 8 bases of the junction left unmatched. The germline V gene encodes CDR1 LNHNV and CDR2 YYDKDF (reference sequence). CDR3: CATSSDTGDYNQPQHF. The CDR3 nucleotides are TGTGCCACCAGCAGCGACACAGGGGACTACAATCAGCCCCAGCATTTT.

This chain uses TRBV15 with TRBJ1-1; D uncertain. Germline V gives CDR1 LNHNV, CDR2 YYDKDF (reference sequence). This CDR3 has 14 residues. The V gene lost 1 base and the J gene lost 5 bases, with 11 bases spanning the gap. The CDR3 region is CATSRVTDKTEAFF. The CDR3 coding sequence is TGTGCCACCAGCAGAGTGACGGATAAGACTGAAGCTTTCTTT.

The chain links TRBV5-1 to TRBJ2-7; 11 bases agree with TRBD1. Germline V gene sequence: CDR1 SGHRS, CDR2 YFSETQ. The length of the CDR3 is 14 residues. Trimming took 4 bases from V and 6 from J; bases not matched to a gene: 6. CDR3: CASSPGTGGLEQYF. CDR3 in DNA: TGCGCCAGCAGCCCGGGGACAGGGGGGCTCGAGCAGTACTTC.

The chain recombines TRBV7-9 with TRBJ2-1; D remains unclear. The CDR3 runs 12 residues. Deletions cut 4 bases from V and 8 bases from J, with 9 bases between. Germline V CDR1 and CDR2: SEHNR, FQNEAQ (reference sequence). The CDR3 region has the DNA TGTGCCAGCAGCTACTCGTGGGATGAGCAGTTCTTC. The encoded protein is CASSYSWDEQFF.